Presented here are 22 T cell receptor beta chains from one specimen sequenced in a study of blood T cell repertoires in COVID-19. Clones were sequenced by immunoSEQ multiplex PCR, and TCRdb holds only the in-frame ones, with some missing. The sample has around 250,000 clones, roughly 83% seen once; the top ten hold 9% to 15%. Sequencing was performed on peripheral blood. These receptors all stem from an elderly man with acute or convalescent COVID-19.

The J gene is TRBJ2-1, the V gene TRBV28; 14 bases agree with TRBD2. CDR3 size: 16 residues. Trimming cost V 5 bases and J 6 bases; bases outside gene matches: 6. Germline values: CDR1 MDHEN, CDR2 SYDVKM. In DNA form, the CDR3 reads TGTGCCAGCAGTGGGACTAGCGGGAGCTTTAGCAATGAGCAGTTCTTC. It encodes CASSGTSGSFSNEQFF.

The chain is built from TRBV5-8 and TRBJ1-1; no reliable D call. CDR3 length: 13 residues. CDR1 is SGHTS, CDR2 YDEGEE, per germline. The V end was cut by 2 bases, the J end by 0 bases, with 5 bases between. CDR3 DNA sequence: TGTGCCAGCAGCTTCGGGATGAACACTGAAGCTTTCTTT. Translation gives CASSFGMNTEAFF.

The chain combines TRBV11-2 with TRBJ2-1; TRBD1 matches at 11 bases. This CDR3 spans 15 amino acids. The V gene end was trimmed by 5 bases and the J gene end by 7 bases; junction bases not matched to a gene: 7. The germline CDR1 and CDR2 sequences are SGHAT and FQNNGV. As DNA, the CDR3 is TGTGCCAGCAGCACGGGACAGGGGGGGGCGAATGAGCAGTTCTTC. Protein product: CASSTGQGGANEQFF.

The chain carries TRBV7-9 and TRBJ2-7, with TRBD2 matching over 8 bases. Germline V gene sequence: CDR1 SEHNR, CDR2 FQNEAQ (reference sequence). V lost 2 bases, J lost 0 bases, and 6 bases stayed unmatched. The CDR3 sequence is 16 residues long. CDR3 nucleotides: TGTGCCAGCAGCTTAAGGACTAGCAAACTCTCCTACGAGCAGTACTTC. It is translated as CASSLRTSKLSYEQYF.

The V call is TRBV2, the J call TRBJ1-5; possible D gene TRBD1, 5 bases. V shed 6 bases and J shed 4 bases, with 16 bases lying between them. Per the germline V gene, CDR1 is SNHLY and CDR2 is FYNNEI. The CDR3 is 15 residues long. This CDR3 reads CASRGLGPSNQPQHF. DNA of the CDR3: TGTGCCAGCAGGGGACTTGGGCCCTCTAATCAGCCCCAGCATTTT.

The chain recombines TRBV6-5 with TRBJ1-5, with 7 bases aligning to TRBD1. The CDR3 loop spans 15 amino acids. The germline CDR1 and CDR2 sequences are MNHEY and SVGAGI. The V segment lost 5 bases and the J segment 0 bases; nucleotides outside the gene matches: 4. CDR3 sequence reads: CASSRDSYSNQPQHF. CDR3 bases: TGTGCCAGCAGTAGGGACAGTTATAGCAATCAGCCCCAGCATTTT.

The V call is TRBV18, the J call TRBJ2-1; weak D call: TRBD2 (5 bases). Trimming took off 3 bases at V and 3 bases at J, with 21 bases between the two ends. This CDR3 spans 18 amino acids. Looked up from germline, CDR1 is KGHSH and CDR2 is LQKENI. The CDR3 nucleotides read TGTGCCAGCTCACCCGCCTTAAATGACTACCTCAACTACAATGAGCAGTTCTTC. It encodes CASSPALNDYLNYNEQFF.

The V call is TRBV7-6, the J call TRBJ1-2; D might be TRBD1 (5 bases). The CDR3 length is 15 residues. Germline V gene lookup returns CDR1 SGHVS and CDR2 FNYEAQ. The V gene lost 1 base and the J gene lost 8 bases, with 17 bases spanning the gap. CDR3 coding DNA: TGTGCCAGCAGCTTAGGGGCAGGGCACAGAAAGGGCTACACCTTC. Protein sequence: CASSLGAGHRKGYTF.

J is TRBJ2-7 and V is TRBV9; TRBD1 agrees at 7 bases. V lost 0 bases, J lost 4 bases, and 10 bases stayed unmatched. In germline, CDR1 is SGDLS, CDR2 YYNGEE. This CDR3 is 16 amino acids long. The CDR3 here is CASSVGGSDRVYEQYF. CDR3 nucleotide sequence: TGTGCCAGCAGCGTAGGGGGGAGTGACAGGGTGTACGAGCAGTACTTC.

The rearrangement links TRBV28 to TRBJ1-2; the D is unclear. The CDR3 covers 11 residues. The V gene lost 6 bases and the J gene lost 7 bases, with 9 bases spanning the gap. CDR1 and CDR2 from the germline V gene are MDHEN and SYDVKM. The CDR3 region is CASRSVGGYTF. CDR3 DNA: TGTGCCAGCAGGAGCGTAGGTGGCTACACCTTC.

This clone was seen a single time. The rearrangement joins TRBV11-2 to TRBJ2-7; D is ambiguous. Germline assignment: CDR1 SGHAT and CDR2 FQNNGV. Trimming shortened V by 5 bases and J by 4 bases, and 15 bases separated the two germline ends. This CDR3 contains 14 residues. For the CDR3, the DNA is TGTGCCAGCAGCGGCCTTCATTCCCCTTACGAGCAGTACTTC. It is translated as CASSGLHSPYEQYF.

CDR3 sequence: CASSQDRRDPYNEQFF. The CDR3 DNA follows: TGTGCCAGCAGCCAAGATAGGAGAGATCCGTACAATGAGCAGTTCTTC. The chain employs TRBV3-1 (or the pseudogene TRBV3-2) and TRBJ2-1; D remains ambiguous. V lost 0 bases to trimming and J lost 4 bases, with 13 bases between them. Germline CDR1 and CDR2: LGHDT and YNNKEL (reference sequence). CDR3 size: 16 residues.

The V call is TRBV28, the J call TRBJ2-3; 9 nucleotides match TRBD1. CDR3 length: 15 residues. Germline CDR1 and CDR2: MDHEN and SYDVKM. Losses at the gene ends were 6 bases for V and 0 bases for J; bases not matched to a gene: 4. For the CDR3, the DNA is TGTGCCAGCAGAAGGGACAGGGCTAGCACAGATACGCAGTATTTT. It specifies CASRRDRASTDTQYF.

The chain joins TRBV3-1 (or the pseudogene TRBV3-2) to TRBJ2-3; D is uncertain. Trimming took off 4 bases at V and 1 base at J, with 6 bases between the two ends. Germline CDR1 is LGHDT and CDR2 is YNNKEL (reference sequence). CDR3 length: 13 amino acids. The CDR3: CASSRPGTDTQYF. The CDR3 nucleotides are TGTGCCAGCAGCCGGCCCGGCACAGATACGCAGTATTTT.

J is TRBJ1-5 and V is TRBV20-1; D remains unclear. Trimming stripped 3 bases from V and 2 bases from J, with 14 bases between. Germline assignment: CDR1 DFQATT and CDR2 SNEGSKA (reference sequence). The CDR3 spans 15 residues. The CDR3 here is CSASPAAEGNQPQHF. CDR3 bases: TGCAGTGCTAGTCCGGCCGCTGAGGGCAATCAGCCCCAGCATTTT.

The chain has TRBV18 and TRBJ1-6; 7 positions agree with TRBD1. This CDR3 is built from 14 residues. The junction had 5 bases not matched to a gene; V was cut back by 3 bases and J by 9 bases. The germline V gene has CDR1 KGHSH and CDR2 LQKENI. CDR3 protein: CASSPGTVLSPLHF. The DNA of the CDR3 is TGTGCCAGCTCACCCGGGACAGTACTTTCACCCCTCCACTTT.

This sequence joins TRBV5-6 and TRBJ2-3; D not resolved. The germline CDR1 and CDR2 sequences are SGHDT and YYEEEE. Trimming stripped 1 base from V and 8 bases from J, with 5 bases between. The CDR3 is 11 amino acids. The CDR3 sequence: CASSLRSTQYF. The CDR3 DNA sequence: TGTGCCAGCAGCTTGAGGAGTACGCAGTATTTT.

V is TRBV14 and J is TRBJ2-7, with TRBD2 as a possible D gene (6 bases). This CDR3 region has 16 residues. Germline CDR1 is SGHDN and CDR2 is FVKESK. V lost 3 bases, J lost 4 bases, and 19 bases lay in between. The CDR3 loop reads CASSQPGLSVPYEQYF. The CDR3 bases are TGTGCCAGCAGCCAGCCGGGACTGTCAGTTCCTTACGAGCAGTACTTC.

The chain has TRBV3-1 (or the pseudogene TRBV3-2) and TRBJ1-2; no clear D gene. This CDR3 region has 13 residues. The ends were cut back, 5 bases at V and 6 bases at J, with 13 bases in the middle. Germline V gives CDR1 LGHDT, CDR2 YNNKEL (reference sequence). The CDR3 nucleotides read TGTGCCAGCAGCTCACAGCCTACCCATGGCTACACCTTC. This translates into CASSSQPTHGYTF.

The rearrangement joins TRBV7-9 to TRBJ2-3; D remains ambiguous. The germline V gene encodes CDR1 SEHNR and CDR2 FQNEAQ (reference sequence). CDR3 length: 13 amino acids. V lost 3 bases and J lost 1, with 5 bases in between. CDR3 sequence reads: CASSFPGTDTQYF. The CDR3 coding sequence is TGTGCCAGCAGCTTCCCTGGCACAGATACGCAGTATTTT.

The chain combines TRBV29-1 with TRBJ1-1, with D uncertain. CDR1 and CDR2 from the germline V gene are SQVTM and ANQGSEA. The CDR3 sequence is 15 residues long. V was pared by 0 bases and J by 6 bases, with 17 bases between. The CDR3 DNA is TGCAGCGTTGAAGATAAGGCAGCGCCTCGGCCTGAAGCTTTCTTT. This translates into CSVEDKAAPRPEAFF.

The V and J genes are TRBV2 and TRBJ2-1; TRBD2 agrees at 11 bases. This CDR3 contains 17 residues. Germline V lookup: CDR1 SNHLY, CDR2 FYNNEI. J gave up 1 base and V 6 bases, and 8 bases lay outside the gene matches. Here the CDR3 DNA reads TGTGCCAGCAGATCCGGACTAGCGGGTCTTTCCTACAATGAGCAGTTCTTC. It codes for CASRSGLAGLSYNEQFF.